This TCR beta chain was retrieved from a study of cytomegalovirus exposure and HLA in healthy donors. Study-level information: Roughly 180 million T cells yielded 100 million or so unique TCR beta sequences, as an earlier analysis found.

On this clone: Its antigen is not identified.

Germline values: CDR1 MNHNY, CDR2 SVGAGI (reference sequence). CDR3 size: 13 residues. The V end lost 1 base, the J end lost 3 bases, and 6 bases lay between the germline ends. Notes on the study in general: With DRB1 most and HLA-C fewest, TCR association rates differed between HLA loci in a later analysis.

PCR employed 60 Vbeta and 13 Jbeta primers. Original analysis: Approximately 11 million of the 60 million to 90 million unique TCR beta chains counted in a later analysis were shared. Profiled with immunoSEQ multiplex PCR; TCRdb holds only in-frame clones, not every one. Clone size and the V and J calls come from that table; the DNA yielded D and trimming. This sample yields roughly 230,000 clones, of which about nine tenths are seen a single time; about 1.5% belongs to the top ten. The sequence was obtained from a girl between 2 and 10 years old in good health and CMV-seronegative. The V call is TRBV6-6, the J call TRBJ1-1, with TRBD1 as a possible D gene (6 bases). Input material: PBMCs. The CDR3 DNA reads as TGTGCCAGCAGTTACTACAGGGACACTGAAGCTTTCTTT. It translates to CASSYYRDTEAFF.